These T cell receptor beta chains were read from a single sample in a study of blood T cell repertoires in COVID-19. TCRdb keeps only in-frame clones here, not all; method: immunoSEQ multiplex PCR. Counted here are approximately 490,000 clones, approximately 91% occurring once; the ten biggest clones make up under 9.5%. Source material: PBMCs or T cells enriched from blood (not recorded which). These receptors all come from a woman aged 60 to 75 who had recovered from COVID-19. Each CDR3 is given with its conserved first and last residue. Expanded clones are given a class, and other clones once, few, many or no size at all.

TRBV11-3,-,CASSRTGSNEQFF
TRBV3-1/TRBV3-2,-,CASSRPGLASNNEQFF
TRBV11-3,-,CASSLLQGSYNEQFF
TRBV4-2,-,CASSTGQGLNTEAFF
TRBV5-1,-,CASSPGGRVGEKLFF
TRBV5-4,-,CASSSDRQGSTGELFF
TRBV14,-,CASRHSGGALNEQFF
TRBV5-1,-,CASSLDSRPTGELFF
TRBV5-1,-,CASSRKTGDLPQHF
TRBV6-4,-,CASRTARIEQFF
TRBV18,-,CASSPGQAAYEQYF
TRBV2,-,CASSRGGAGKTEAFF
TRBV6-1,-,CASSELDSPSGQYF
TRBV30,-,CAWKGGQGVSFF
TRBV7-2,-,CASSTTGWAEAFF
TRBV4-2,-,CASSRESGGPYNEQFF
TRBV5-1,-,CASSKGDRFNSYEQYF
TRBV12-3/TRBV12-4,-,CASSFSGVGELFF
TRBV2,-,CASSEAARGTDTQYF
TRBV27,once,CASSSRREGGEQFF
TRBV2,-,CASSEWGGGLGDTQYF
TRBV7-2,-,CASSLVRTGGASNQPQHF
TRBV3-1/TRBV3-2,-,CASSLRGAGAYNEQFF
TRBV11-3,-,CASSSWDRAPNYGYTF
TRBV18,-,CASSPTGGHYGYTF
TRBV10-1,-,CASSKDRLETQYF
TRBV5-1,few,CASSLDPGVDETQYF
TRBV11-2,few,CASSLIFTGSSPLHF
TRBV5-1,-,CASSFGGTLEQYF
TRBV5-4,once,CASSFRQGGTGELFF
TRBV15,-,CATSRPTGRETQYF
TRBV5-1,-,CASSLISGGKDTQYF
TRBV29-1,-,CSVVVSGNTIYF
TRBV10-3,-,CAISGEGFEQYF